One sample yielded the 15 T cell receptor beta chains listed below, sequenced in a study of cytomegalovirus exposure and HLA in healthy donors (dated by TCRdb to about 2017). Receptors were amplified or captured by the immunoSEQ multiplex PCR assay. In TCRdb, the immuneACCESS table is reduced to in-frame sequences with V and J assigned. These tables do not hold every clone; where another copy was compared, an unresolved V gene accounts for under half, and the others remain unexplained. Present in this sample are 80,000 to 100,000 clones, roughly 93% of which were seen just once. 2% to 2.5% of the sample is in the top ten clones. The sequenced material came from PBMCs. The source of these receptors is a man aged 25 to 45 in good health and CMV-seronegative.

The chain joins TRBV5-8 to TRBJ1-2; tentatively, D is TRBD1 (5 bases). CDR3 length equals 16 residues. Looked up from germline, CDR1 is SGHTS and CDR2 is YDEGEE. V lost 0 bases, J lost 0 bases, and 12 bases lay in between. In DNA form, the CDR3 reads TGTGCCAGCAGCTTGGTAATCGGGGGAGCTAACTATGGCTACACCTTC. This translates into CASSLVIGGANYGYTF.

This clone was observed a single time. The rearrangement uses TRBV28 and TRBJ1-1, with 8 bases matching TRBD1. Germline V gives CDR1 MDHEN, CDR2 SYDVKM. The CDR3 runs to 15 residues. Losses at the gene ends were 1 base for V and 3 bases for J; bases not matched to a gene: 4. The CDR3 DNA follows: TGTGCCAGCAGTTTATTGGACAGGGATGACACTGAAGCTTTCTTT. The encoded protein is CASSLLDRDDTEAFF.

The chain links TRBV28 to TRBJ1-5; 7 nucleotides match TRBD1. Germline V lookup: CDR1 MDHEN, CDR2 SYDVKM. The length of the CDR3 is 13 residues. Trimming at V came to 6 bases and at J to 7 bases, leaving 6 bases not matched to a gene. The CDR3 DNA reads as TGTGCCAGCAGCTCGGGACAGTCGCAGCCCCAGCATTTT. Translating gives CASSSGQSQPQHF.

The chain couples TRBV9 to TRBJ1-6; D gene uncertain. This CDR3 has 17 amino acids. V lost 0 bases, J lost 0 bases, and 10 bases lay in between. Looked up from germline, CDR1 is SGDLS and CDR2 is YYNGEE. This CDR3 reads CASSVGGQSSYNSPLHF. DNA of the CDR3: TGTGCCAGCAGCGTAGGAGGCCAAAGCTCCTATAATTCACCCCTCCACTTT.

The chain carries TRBV28 and TRBJ1-2; maybe TRBD1 (6 bases). Trimming pared 6 bases from V and 4 bases from J, leaving 12 bases between. The CDR3 runs 13 residues. The germline V gene encodes CDR1 MDHEN and CDR2 SYDVKM. The DNA of the CDR3 is TGTGCCAGCAGGGGGGCGTCGAGCTATGGCTACACCTTC. Its translation: CASRGASSYGYTF.

The CDR3 nucleotides read TGTGCCAGCAGACTGGGACAGATGGGCTCCTACGAGCAGTACTTC. It is translated as CASRLGQMGSYEQYF. The rearrangement joins TRBV6-6 to TRBJ2-7; 7 nucleotides match TRBD1. This CDR3 spans 15 amino acids. The germline V gene encodes CDR1 MNHNY and CDR2 SVGAGI (reference sequence). The V segment lost 6 bases and the J segment 0 bases; nucleotides outside the gene matches: 8.

This chain connects TRBV27 to TRBJ2-3; possible D gene TRBD1, 5 bases. The length of the CDR3 is 16 residues. Trimming stripped 0 bases from V and 5 bases from J, with 15 bases between. Germline assignment: CDR1 MNHEY and CDR2 SMNVEV (reference sequence). The CDR3, as DNA: TGTGCCAGCAGTTTATCTTCCAGGGTAGAGGAAGATACGCAGTATTTT. This translates into CASSLSSRVEEDTQYF.

This CDR3 reads CASSAGQPSGANVLTF. The CDR3 region has the DNA TGTGCCAGCAGCGCGGGACAGCCCTCTGGGGCCAACGTCCTGACTTTC. The J gene is TRBJ2-6, the V gene TRBV7-2; D is perhaps TRBD1 (7 bases). This CDR3 has 16 amino acids. Per germline, CDR1 SGHTA and CDR2 FQGNSA. V shed 5 bases and J shed 0 bases, with 11 bases lying between them.

The rearrangement uses TRBV5-4 and TRBJ2-1; TRBD2 agrees at 8 bases. Looked up from germline, CDR1 is SGHNT and CDR2 is YYREEE (reference sequence). There are 16 residues in the CDR3. Unmatched junction bases numbered 5, after V lost 3 bases and J lost 0 bases. In nucleotides, the CDR3 is TGTGCCAGCAGCTCCCAAGGACTAGCCTCCTACAATGAGCAGTTCTTC. This codes for CASSSQGLASYNEQFF.

This clone has just a few counts. V usage is TRBV6-1 and J usage is TRBJ1-1; tentatively, D is TRBD1 (6 bases). Trimming left V 3 bases short and J 1 base short, with 18 bases between. This CDR3 contains 17 residues. The germline CDR1 and CDR2 sequences are MNHNS and SASEGT. The CDR3 sequence is CASSDGYPGRGNTEAFF. The CDR3, as DNA: TGTGCCAGCAGTGATGGGTATCCGGGCAGGGGGAACACTGAAGCTTTCTTT.

This chain connects TRBV11-1 to TRBJ2-3, with D tentatively TRBD2 (6 bases). CDR3 length equals 14 residues. In germline, CDR1 is SGHAT, CDR2 FQDESV (reference sequence). V was clipped by 6 bases and J by 0 bases, with 10 bases between them. The CDR3 DNA sequence: TGTGCCAGCAGTCCCGGGACTAGCACAGATACGCAGTATTTT. Translated, it gives CASSPGTSTDTQYF.

The J gene is TRBJ2-7, the V gene TRBV6-6; 10 bases line up with TRBD2. CDR1 and CDR2 from the germline V gene are MNHNY and SVGAGI (reference sequence). With V trimmed by 0 bases and J by 9 bases, 5 bases remained unmatched. The CDR3 covers 14 residues. The CDR3 DNA is TGTGCCAGCAGTTACTCGAGCGGGGGGGCAGGGCAGTACTTC. Amino acid sequence: CASSYSSGGAGQYF.

V usage is TRBV19 and J usage is TRBJ2-7; TRBD1 might be the D (6 bases). The ends were cut back, 1 base at V and 3 bases at J, with 13 bases in the middle. The germline CDR1 and CDR2 sequences are LNHDA and SQIVND (reference sequence). This CDR3 comprises 15 residues. CDR3 bases: TGTGCCAGTAGTATAGGGGGGACACCAAGCTACGAGCAGTACTTC. Translating gives CASSIGGTPSYEQYF.

This clone was recorded a few times. Here the CDR3 reads CASSEATGGTGGNQPQHF. The CDR3 bases are TGTGCCAGCAGTGAGGCGACAGGGGGGACTGGCGGCAATCAGCCCCAGCATTTT. The chain employs TRBV2 and TRBJ1-5; TRBD1 matches at 9 bases. Germline V CDR1 and CDR2: SNHLY, FYNNEI. The CDR3 consists of 18 residues. V lost 3 bases to trimming and J lost 2 bases; unmatched junction nucleotides: 11.

The chain is built from TRBV28 and TRBJ2-7; 7 bases are a match to TRBD1. Germline V lookup: CDR1 MDHEN, CDR2 SYDVKM. This CDR3 spans 15 amino acids. V lost 3 bases, J lost 2 bases, and 7 bases stayed unmatched. Here the CDR3 reads CASSFRGSSPYEQYF. CDR3 coding DNA: TGTGCCAGCAGTTTCAGGGGGAGTTCCCCCTACGAGCAGTACTTC. The complete variable domain, with remaining parts taken from reference TRBV28 and TRBJ2-7, reads DVKVTQSSRYLVKRTGEKVFLECVQDMDHENMFWYRQDPGLGLRLIYFSYDVKMKEKGDIPEGYSVSREKKERFSLILESASTNQTSMYLCASSFRGSSPYEQYFGPGTRLTVT.